The 17 T cell receptor beta chains given below trace back to one sample, sequenced in a study of cytomegalovirus exposure and HLA in healthy donors. PCR employed 60 Vbeta and 13 Jbeta primers. Here immunoSEQ multiplex PCR was the method, and the copy in TCRdb shows in-frame clones only, minus some. The repertoire holds 190,000 or so clones, with 82% as singletons. What was sequenced was PBMCs. The source is a boy under 10 years old in good health and CMV-seronegative.

The rearrangement uses TRBV7-2 and TRBJ2-3; maybe TRBD2 (7 bases). V gave up 6 bases and J gave up 2 bases, with 12 bases separating them. The CDR3 loop spans 14 amino acids. Looked up from germline, CDR1 is SGHTA and CDR2 is FQGNSA. CDR3 region: CASRRGAFTDTQYF. The CDR3 DNA sequence: TGTGCCAGCAGACGGGGGGCCTTCACAGATACGCAGTATTTT.

This chain joins TRBV6-6 and TRBJ1-2; D may be TRBD1 (6 bases). The CDR3 runs to 16 residues. The germline CDR1 and CDR2 sequences are MNHNY and SVGAGI (reference sequence). Trimming removed 5 bases at V and 6 bases at J, with 22 bases between. The CDR3 DNA reads TGTGCCAGCAGTGGACAGAGTCTATCTCTGGTCCATGGCTACACCTTC. Translated, it gives CASSGQSLSLVHGYTF.

This chain connects TRBV18 to TRBJ1-1; the D gene is possibly TRBD1 (5 bases). V lost 5 bases and J lost 0, with 7 bases in between. The CDR3 contains 13 residues. Germline assignment: CDR1 KGHSH and CDR2 LQKENI. The CDR3 region is CASSVTVNTEAFF. The CDR3 nucleotides are TGTGCCAGCTCAGTGACAGTGAACACTGAAGCTTTCTTT. Combining the CDR3 with reference TRBV18 and TRBJ1-1 gives the whole variable domain NAGVMQNPRHLVRRRGQEARLRCSPMKGHSHVYWYRQLPEEGLKFMVYLQKENIIDESGMPKERFSAEFPKEGPSILRIQQVVRGDSAAYFCASSVTVNTEAFFGQGTRLTVV.

V gene TRBV5-1 combines with J gene TRBJ1-2, with unresolved D. Trimming removed 0 bases at V and 6 bases at J, with 15 bases between. This CDR3 has 15 amino acids. In germline, CDR1 is SGHRS, CDR2 YFSETQ. This chain's CDR3 is CASSLGTPGANGYTF. The CDR3 nucleotides read TGCGCCAGCAGCTTGGGGACTCCGGGAGCTAATGGCTACACCTTC.

This clone was seen once. CDR3 amino acids: CASSQGRGTQYF. In nucleotides, the CDR3 is TGTGCCAGCAGCCAAGGGCGAGGGACCCAGTACTTC. The chain couples TRBV14 to TRBJ2-5; the D is unclear. Trimming took 1 base from V and 7 from J, leaving 7 bases between them. The CDR3 is 12 amino acids. From germline, CDR1 is SGHDN and CDR2 FVKESK.

The gene calls are TRBV18 and TRBJ2-3; D is perhaps TRBD2 (5 bases). CDR3 length equals 13 residues. Germline loops: CDR1 KGHSH, CDR2 LQKENI. Deletions cut 2 bases from V and 6 bases from J, with 9 bases between. In nucleotides, the CDR3 is TGTGCCAGCTCACCAGCGGGTCCCGATACGCAGTATTTT. It translates to CASSPAGPDTQYF. Combining the CDR3 with reference TRBV18 and TRBJ2-3 gives the whole variable domain NAGVMQNPRHLVRRRGQEARLRCSPMKGHSHVYWYRQLPEEGLKFMVYLQKENIIDESGMPKERFSAEFPKEGPSILRIQQVVRGDSAAYFCASSPAGPDTQYFGPGTRLTVL.

The chain employs TRBV2 and TRBJ2-4, with D unclear. Trimming removed 8 bases at V and 3 bases at J, with 11 bases between. Germline-derived CDR1 and CDR2 are SNHLY and FYNNEI. This CDR3 region has 13 residues. The CDR3 spells CASGGIGKNIQYF. In DNA, the CDR3 is TGTGCCAGCGGCGGAATCGGCAAAAACATTCAGTACTTC.

The CDR3 DNA is TGTGCCAGCTGGCCGGGCGGGTTAAACTATGGCTACACCTTC. Residues: CASWPGGLNYGYTF. The J gene is TRBJ1-2, the V gene TRBV6-1; D is ambiguous. V was clipped by 8 bases and J by 2 bases, with 15 bases between them. Germline lookup yields CDR1 MNHNS and CDR2 SASEGT. The CDR3 totals 14 residues.

V is TRBV2 and J is TRBJ2-2; 10 bases agree with TRBD1. In germline, CDR1 is SNHLY, CDR2 FYNNEI. Trimming took 6 bases from V and 4 from J; bases not matched to a gene: 14. There are 18 residues in the CDR3. DNA of the CDR3: TGTGCCAGCAGCCCCCCCTTAAGACAGGGGGCGACCACCGGGGAGCTGTTTTTT. Its protein is CASSPPLRQGATTGELFF.

The rearrangement links TRBV15 to TRBJ2-7, with D maybe TRBD1 (6 bases). The CDR3 spans 14 residues. Trimming left V 3 bases short and J 2 bases short, with 11 bases between. The germline gives CDR1 LNHNV, CDR2 YYDKDF (reference sequence). The CDR3 nucleotides read TGTGCCACCAGCAGCCGGGGACACACCTACGAGCAGTACTTC. Its protein is CATSSRGHTYEQYF.

The chain employs TRBV7-2 and TRBJ1-2; TRBD1 agrees at 7 bases. CDR3 length equals 15 residues. Looked up from germline, CDR1 is SGHTA and CDR2 is FQGNSA. The V and J ends lost 4 bases and 1 base, in that order; junction bases with no gene match: 6. CDR3 in DNA: TGTGCCAGCAGCTCGGGAGGGACAGTTAACTATGGCTACACCTTC. Amino acids: CASSSGGTVNYGYTF.

The J gene is TRBJ2-6, the V gene TRBV4-3, with 9 bases that match TRBD1. With V trimmed by 1 base and J by 2 bases, 6 bases remained unmatched. CDR3 length: 18 amino acids. CDR1 and CDR2 (germline): LGHNA, YSLEER. The chain's CDR3 is CASSQGRGQGPGANVLTF. The CDR3 DNA reads TGCGCCAGCAGCCAAGGCCGGGGACAGGGTCCTGGGGCCAACGTCCTGACTTTC.

For the CDR3, the DNA is TGTGCCAGCAGCGTACGACAGGGTGAGGCTGATGAGCAGTTCTTC. Its protein product is CASSVRQGEADEQFF. V gene TRBV7-6 combines with J gene TRBJ2-1; 7 nucleotides align to TRBD1. This CDR3 has 15 amino acids. CDR1 and CDR2 (germline): SGHVS, FNYEAQ. The junction had 12 bases not matched to a gene; V was cut back by 5 bases and J by 8 bases.

This chain joins TRBV4-3 and TRBJ1-6; D perhaps matches TRBD1 (5 bases). CDR1 and CDR2 (germline): LGHNA, YSLEER. The V end lost 0 bases, the J end lost 7 bases, and 13 bases lay between the germline ends. CDR3 size: 16 residues. The CDR3 sequence is CASSQDRRAPNSPLHF. CDR3 DNA: TGCGCCAGCAGCCAAGATCGCAGGGCGCCCAATTCACCCCTCCACTTT.

V and J are TRBV9 and TRBJ1-5; TRBD1 matches 7 bases. This CDR3 has 13 amino acids. With V trimmed by 4 bases and J by 5 bases, 3 bases remained unmatched. Per germline, CDR1 SGDLS and CDR2 YYNGEE. The DNA of the CDR3 is TGTGCCAGCAGCCCTACAGGGGATCAGCCCCAGCATTTT. This gives the protein CASSPTGDQPQHF.

This chain connects TRBV18 to TRBJ1-2; 8 nucleotides match TRBD1. Germline lookup yields CDR1 KGHSH and CDR2 LQKENI. The J segment lost 4 bases and the V segment lost 3 bases, leaving 1 base of the junction unmatched. The CDR3 runs to 13 residues. The CDR3 protein is CASSPGQVYGYTF. The DNA for the CDR3 is TGTGCCAGCTCACCGGGACAGGTCTATGGCTACACCTTC.

This clone was observed a handful of times. The V call is TRBV7-2, the J call TRBJ2-7; D remains unclear. V lost 1 base, J lost 5 bases, and 12 bases lay in between. The CDR3 is 14 amino acids. Looked up from germline, CDR1 is SGHTA and CDR2 is FQGNSA. The CDR3, as DNA: TGTGCCAGCAGCTTAGGGCAGTACCTTGACGAGCAGTACTTC. This codes for CASSLGQYLDEQYF.